This record covers a single TCR beta chain. Its antigen is undetermined. At one of its ends the junction is not consistent with the germline gene, which may arise from a read error. The source of the sample is a study of T cell repertoires in cytomegalovirus infection. The CDR3 loop spans 16 amino acids. The germline V gene encodes CDR1 SGHTA and CDR2 FQGNSA. Study-wide results and limits: HLA-C-restricted CMV-specific TCR beta clonotypes were dominant in the ex vivo response.

In TCRdb, the reads were re-called with MiXCR into one record per CDR3 protein. The data hold around 450,000 distinct CDR3 sequences, with 30% to 40% observed a single time. This chain joins TRBV7-2 and TRBJ2-5; 10 positions match TRBD2. Sequencing input: PBMCs. The sequence came from a human donor in good health (CMV status not recorded). Some clones in this sample may be carry-over from other donors' samples. For the CDR3, the DNA is TGTGCCAGCAGCACCTCTAGCGGGGGTTACCAAGAGACCCAGTCCTTC. Amino acids: CASSTSSGGYQETQSF. Looking up the rest from reference TRBV7-2 and TRBJ2-5 gives the full variable domain: GAGVSQSPSNKVTEKGKDVELRCDPISGHTALYWYRQSLGQGLEFLIYFQGNSAPDKSGLPSDRFSAERTGGSVSTLTIQRTQQEDSAVYLCASSTSSGGYQETQSFGPGTRLLVL.